This TCR beta chain originates from a study of low-dose radiotherapy and immunotherapy resistance in tumors. At the level of the study: Intravenous administration to patients comprised nivolumab at 240 mg every two weeks and ipilimumab at 1 mg/kg every six weeks. Daily intake of oral aspirin 300 mg by patients lasted four cycles and began on cycle 1 day 1.

cDNA synthesis used a TRAV/TRBV-specific primer set for both chains. Over roughly 20 PCR cycles, TCRs were amplified from a constant-region primer and V-primer adapter. TCRdb ran MiXCR on the reads and lists one entry per CDR3 protein. This sample has approximately 90,000 distinct CDR3 sequences, with roughly a sixth found just once. This CDR3 has 12 residues. Per the germline V gene, CDR1 is MNHEY and CDR2 is SMNVEV (reference sequence). The V end lost 5 bases, the J end lost 3 bases, and 7 bases lay between the germline ends. The time point: before trial treatment. The donors' regimen was nivolumab, ipilimumab, aspirin, low-dose cyclophosphamide and low-dose radiotherapy.

The gene calls are TRBV27 and TRBJ1-2; D gene ambiguous. The receptor's source is a male donor with prostate cancer. The material sequenced was PBMCs, taken before treatment. The CDR3 DNA sequence: TGTGCCAGCAGTCTCGGGGACTATGGCTACACCTTC. Translated: CASSLGDYGYTF.